A selection of T cell receptor beta chains follows, all from one sample in a study of T cell responses to AZD1222 COVID-19 vaccine. TCRdb's table, derived via immunoSEQ multiplex PCR, lists solely in-frame clones and lacks some. The sample lists 110,000 to 150,000 clones, 80% to 95% occurring once. Here the sequenced sample was peripheral blood, taken 28 days after the second AZD1222 dose. The receptors stem from an adult who received the AZD1222 COVID-19 vaccine. Each CDR3 is given with its conserved first and last residue. The D gene is left open where the match is weak. Size values are once, few and many counts, or a class for expanded clones, and some rows have none.

>TRBJ1-4|14|.|TRBD1|TRBV6-5
TGTGCCAGCAGAGGACAGGGGGCCGGGGAAAAACTGTTTTTT
CASRGQGAGEKLFF
>TRBJ2-2|14|.|.|TRBV4-3
TGCGCCAGCAGCCAAGACAGTACCACCGGGGAGCTGTTTTTT
CASSQDSTTGELFF
>TRBJ2-2|14|.|.|TRBV5-1
TGCGCCAGCAGCTTGGTACAGGGCACCGGGGAGCTGTTTTTT
CASSLVQGTGELFF
>TRBJ1-3|13|.|.|TRBV18
TGTGCCAGCTCATCCGACGAAGGAAACACCATATATTTT
CASSSDEGNTIYF
>TRBJ1-1|15|.|TRBD1|TRBV28
TGTGCCAGCAGTCCACGGGACAGATTGAACACTGAAGCTTTCTTT
CASSPRDRLNTEAFF
>TRBJ2-1|17|.|TRBD2|TRBV14
TGTGCCAGCAGCCCGGGGACTAGCGGAAGCTCCTACAATGAGCAGTTCTTC
CASSPGTSGSSYNEQFF
>TRBJ2-2|17|.|TRBD1|TRBV20-1
TGCAGTGCTAGTGGGGACAGGGGTGTAGGGAACACCGGGGAGCTGTTTTTT
CSASGDRGVGNTGELFF
>TRBJ1-2|22|.|TRBD1|TRBV30
TGTGCCTGGACGCGCGTTTTCTTTGTGGGCCGGGACAGGGGGCGAGGTGGCTATGGCTACACCTTC
CAWTRVFFVGRDRGRGGYGYTF
>TRBJ1-1|15|.|TRBD1|TRBV9
TGTGCCAGCAGCAGGGACAGGGGTATGAACACTGAAGCTTTCTTT
CASSRDRGMNTEAFF
>TRBJ1-2|14|once|TRBD1|TRBV27
TGTGCCAGCAGTGTGGACAGGGGGTACTATGGCTACACCTTC
CASSVDRGYYGYTF
>TRBJ1-1|13|.|.|TRBV2
TGTGCCAGCAGCCCGGGGATGAACACTGAAGCTTTCTTT
CASSPGMNTEAFF
>TRBJ1-5|15|.|TRBD1|TRBV19
TGTGCCAGTACCCGGGACAGAAATAGCAATCAGCCCCAGCATTTT
CASTRDRNSNQPQHF
>TRBJ2-7|13|.|.|TRBV6-2/TRBV6-3
TGTGCCAGCAGTTACGGGGGGCCCTACGAGCAGTACTTC
CASSYGGPYEQYF
>TRBJ2-7|15|.|TRBD1|TRBV20-1
TGCAGTGCTAGTCCCTCGGACAGGGGGCAACCAGGAGAGTACTTC
CSASPSDRGQPGEYF
>TRBJ1-5|11|.|.|TRBV19
TGTGCCAGTGGGCGCAATCAGCCCCAGCATTTT
CASGRNQPQHF
>TRBJ1-2|13|.|.|TRBV19
TGTGCCAGCTTCGTTACGGGAAGAGCTGGCTACACCTTC
CASFVTGRAGYTF
>TRBJ1-5|14|.|TRBD1|TRBV15
TGTGCCACCAGCGGGGACAGGGATTTTCAGCCCCAGCATTTT
CATSGDRDFQPQHF
>TRBJ2-3|15|.|TRBD1|TRBV6-6
TGTGCCAGCAGTGCATTAGGGGGCGCGGGAGATACGCAGTATTTT
CASSALGGAGDTQYF
>TRBJ1-6|16|.|TRBD1|TRBV6-5
TGTGCCAGCAGTTCCTCTTTCGGACAGGCAAATTCACCCCTCCACTTT
CASSSSFGQANSPLHF
>TRBJ1-6|16|.|.|TRBV5-1
TGCGCCAGCAGCTTGGCGGGGAGAATCTATAATTCACCCCTCCACTTT
CASSLAGRIYNSPLHF
>TRBJ2-3|17|.|TRBD1|TRBV9
TGTGCCAGCAGCGTAGCACAGGGGCCTGGGGACATTCATACGCAGTATTTT
CASSVAQGPGDIHTQYF
>TRBJ1-5|15|.|.|TRBV28
TGTGCCAGCTCCCTCGAGCCGGTCAGGGATCAGCCCCAGCATTTT
CASSLEPVRDQPQHF
>TRBJ1-2|13|.|TRBD1|TRBV10-3
TGTGCCGCCCGCCCCAGGACAGGGGATGGCTACACCTTC
CAARPRTGDGYTF
>TRBJ2-1|13|.|.|TRBV28
TGTGCCAGCAGTTTAACTAGCAAGAATGAGCAGTTCTTC
CASSLTSKNEQFF
>TRBJ1-1|12|.|.|TRBV10-3
TGTGCCACCACCAGGGGGAACACTGAAGCTTTCTTT
CATTRGNTEAFF
>TRBJ1-5|13|once|TRBD1|TRBV10-2
TGCGCCAGCAGTGAGCAGGGGGAAGGGCCCCAGCATTTT
CASSEQGEGPQHF
>TRBJ2-2|17|.|TRBD2|TRBV7-2
TGTGCCAGCAGCCCACCGGGGACTAGCGGGAACACCGGGGAGCTGTTTTTT
CASSPPGTSGNTGELFF
>TRBJ1-3|15|.|.|TRBV30
TGTGCCTGGAGTGAAGGCCAGGTCTCTGGAAACACCATATATTTT
CAWSEGQVSGNTIYF
>TRBJ1-5|15|.|.|TRBV19
TGTGCCAGTAGTATAGTACGGATGCGGAATCAGCCCCAGCATTTT
CASSIVRMRNQPQHF
>TRBJ1-2|14|.|.|TRBV6-2/TRBV6-3
TGTGCCAGCAGCCGGGCAGGCGCGGTCTATGGCTACACCTTC
CASSRAGAVYGYTF
>TRBJ2-5|14|.|.|TRBV29-1
TGCAGCGTTGACCTAATGGGGGGTCAAGAGACCCAGTACTTC
CSVDLMGGQETQYF
>TRBJ1-3|15|.|.|TRBV7-2
TGTGCCAGCAGCCCGGACTTTCTCTCTGGAAACACCATATATTTT
CASSPDFLSGNTIYF